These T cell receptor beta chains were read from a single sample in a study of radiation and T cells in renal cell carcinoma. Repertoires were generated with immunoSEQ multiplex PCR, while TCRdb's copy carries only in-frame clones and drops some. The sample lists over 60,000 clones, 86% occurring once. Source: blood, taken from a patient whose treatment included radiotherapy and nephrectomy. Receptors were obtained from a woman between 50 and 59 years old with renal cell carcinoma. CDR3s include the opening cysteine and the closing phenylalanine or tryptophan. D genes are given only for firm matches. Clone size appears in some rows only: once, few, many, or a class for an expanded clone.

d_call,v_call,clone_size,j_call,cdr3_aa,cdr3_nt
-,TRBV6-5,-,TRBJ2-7,CASPTENYEQYF,TGTGCCAGCCCCACAGAAAACTACGAGCAGTACTTC
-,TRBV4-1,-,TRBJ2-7,CASSQDSWEEQYF,TGCGCCAGCAGCCAAGATAGTTGGGAGGAGCAGTACTTC
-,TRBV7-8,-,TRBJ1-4,CASSLATVSATNEKLFF,TGTGCCAGCAGCTTAGCGACAGTATCTGCAACTAATGAAAAACTGTTTTTT
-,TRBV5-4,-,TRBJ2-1,CASSSGQYNEQFF,TGTGCCAGCAGCAGTGGACAGTACAATGAGCAGTTCTTC
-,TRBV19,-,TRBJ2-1,CASSPAGSYNEQFF,TGTGCCAGTAGCCCCGCTGGCTCCTACAATGAGCAGTTCTTC
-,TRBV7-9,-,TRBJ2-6,CASSFILGGRGANVLTF,TGTGCCAGCAGCTTTATCCTAGGGGGGAGAGGGGCCAACGTCCTGACTTTC
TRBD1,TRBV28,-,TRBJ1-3,CASSLREFGQGAWSGNTIYF,TGTGCCAGCAGTCTTCGCGAATTCGGACAGGGAGCGTGGTCTGGAAACACCATATATTTT
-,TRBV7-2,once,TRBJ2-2,CASSLILTGIGELFF,TGTGCCAGCAGCCTCATATTAACGGGTATCGGGGAGCTGTTTTTT
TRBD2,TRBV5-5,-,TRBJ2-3,CASSTTGLVLYF,TGTGCCAGCAGCACCACGGGACTAGTGCTGTATTTT
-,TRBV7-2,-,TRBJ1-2,CASRFGGSYGYTF,TGTGCCAGCAGGTTCGGGGGCAGCTATGGCTACACCTTC
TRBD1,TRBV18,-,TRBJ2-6,CASSRTGTGANVLTF,TGTGCCAGCTCCCGGACAGGGACTGGGGCCAACGTCCTGACTTTC
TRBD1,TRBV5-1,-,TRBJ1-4,CASSLTGTGDEKLFF,TGCGCCAGCAGCTTAACCGGGACAGGGGATGAAAAACTGTTTTTT
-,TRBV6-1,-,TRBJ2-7,CASSENRASGEQYF,TGTGCCAGCAGTGAAAACAGGGCCTCTGGCGAGCAGTACTTC
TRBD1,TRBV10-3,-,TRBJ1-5,CAAGQGIGGNQPQHF,TGTGCCGCGGGACAGGGGATTGGGGGCAATCAGCCCCAGCATTTT
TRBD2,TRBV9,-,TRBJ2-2,CASSVAPGGPSRSGELFF,TGTGCCAGCAGCGTAGCCCCGGGGGGGCCTTCTCGGTCCGGGGAGCTGTTTTTT
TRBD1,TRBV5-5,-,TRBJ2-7,CASSYTGQSSYEQYF,TGTGCCAGCAGCTATACGGGACAGAGCTCCTACGAGCAGTACTTC
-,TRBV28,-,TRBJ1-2,CASDGGTLSPYTF,TGTGCCAGCGATGGGGGGACACTATCCCCCTACACCTTC
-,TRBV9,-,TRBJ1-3,CASSALSSGNTIYF,TGTGCCAGCAGCGCCCTGAGCTCTGGAAACACCATATATTTT
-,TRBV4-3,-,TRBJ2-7,CASSHKGGGPYEQYF,TGCGCCAGCAGCCATAAAGGGGGGGGCCCCTACGAGCAGTACTTC
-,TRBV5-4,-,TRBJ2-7,CASRHLLGSSYEQYF,TGTGCCAGCAGACACCTCTTAGGCAGTTCCTACGAGCAGTACTTC
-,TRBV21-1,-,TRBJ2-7,CASSKGTDVDYEQYF,TGTGCCAGCAGCAAAGGGACCGATGTGGACTACGAGCAGTACTTC
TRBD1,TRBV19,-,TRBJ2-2,CASSPGTGVYTGELFF,TGTGCCAGTAGTCCCGGGACAGGGGTTTACACCGGGGAGCTGTTTTTT
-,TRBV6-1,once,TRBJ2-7,CASSLRLYEQYF,TGTGCCAGCAGTTTACGACTCTACGAGCAGTACTTC
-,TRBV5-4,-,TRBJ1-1,CASSYLDVRNTEAFF,TGTGCCAGCAGCTACCTCGATGTAAGGAACACTGAAGCTTTCTTT
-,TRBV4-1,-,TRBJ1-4,CASSQAGSREKLFF,TGCGCCAGCAGCCAAGCGGGGTCACGCGAAAAACTGTTTTTT
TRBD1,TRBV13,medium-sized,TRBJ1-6,CASSLQQGQNSPLHF,TGTGCCAGCAGCTTACAACAGGGGCAGAATTCACCCCTCCACTTT
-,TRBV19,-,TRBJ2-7,CASSTLAEAAYEQYF,TGTGCCAGTAGTACCCTTGCGGAGGCCGCCTACGAGCAGTACTTC
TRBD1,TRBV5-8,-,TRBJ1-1,CASSLWGQGAEAFF,TGTGCCAGCAGCTTGTGGGGCCAGGGGGCTGAAGCTTTCTTT
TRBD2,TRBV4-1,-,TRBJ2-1,CASSQDVSGSYNEQFF,TGCGCCAGCAGCCAAGATGTGAGCGGGAGTTACAATGAGCAGTTCTTC
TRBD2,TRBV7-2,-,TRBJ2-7,CASSLGPGGGAYEQYF,TGTGCCAGCAGCCTGGGGCCTGGCGGGGGGGCGTACGAGCAGTACTTC
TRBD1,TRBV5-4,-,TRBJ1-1,CASSSGQAEAFF,TGTGCCAGCAGCTCGGGACAGGCGGAAGCTTTCTTT
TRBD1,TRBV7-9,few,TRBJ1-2,CASSLEGDRDYGYTF,TGTGCCAGCAGCTTAGAAGGGGACAGAGACTATGGCTACACCTTC
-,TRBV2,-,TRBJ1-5,CASRRDGYSNQPQHF,TGTGCCAGCAGGCGGGACGGCTATAGCAATCAGCCCCAGCATTTT